This T cell receptor (beta chain) stems from a study of OX40 agonist ivuxolimab in advanced cancers. Clones were sequenced by immunoSEQ multiplex PCR, and TCRdb holds only the in-frame ones, with some missing. The sample includes roughly 150,000 clones, roughly 92% of them seen just once. Remarks on this clone: Its antigen is not known.

This CDR3 is built from 15 residues. Trimming left V 8 bases short and J 0 bases short, with 14 bases between. Germline assignment: CDR1 KGHSH and CDR2 LQKENI. Study-wide results and caveats: CD8+ T cells averaged more expanded clones than CD4+.

This TCR came from an adult with an advanced solid tumor such as melanoma, head and neck, liver or kidney cancer. The genes are TRBV18 and TRBJ1-3; D remains ambiguous. The input for sequencing was CD4+ or CD8+ T cells sorted from blood, taken in a trial of the OX40 agonist ivuxolimab. CDR3 amino acids: CASGVRANSGNTIYF. CDR3 coding DNA: TGTGCCAGCGGGGTTAGGGCCAACTCTGGAAACACCATATATTTT.